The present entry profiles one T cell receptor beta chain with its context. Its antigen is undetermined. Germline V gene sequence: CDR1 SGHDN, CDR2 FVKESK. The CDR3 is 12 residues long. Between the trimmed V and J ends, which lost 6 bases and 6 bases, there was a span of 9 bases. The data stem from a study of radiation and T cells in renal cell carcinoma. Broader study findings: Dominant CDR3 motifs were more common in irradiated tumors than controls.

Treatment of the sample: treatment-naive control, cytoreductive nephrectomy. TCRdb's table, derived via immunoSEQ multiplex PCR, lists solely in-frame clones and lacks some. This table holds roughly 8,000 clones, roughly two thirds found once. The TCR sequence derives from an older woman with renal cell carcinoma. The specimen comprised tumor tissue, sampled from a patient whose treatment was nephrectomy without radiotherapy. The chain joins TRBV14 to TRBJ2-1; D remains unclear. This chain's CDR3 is CASSYRFNEQFF. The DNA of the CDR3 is TGTGCCAGCAGTTACAGATTCAATGAGCAGTTCTTC.